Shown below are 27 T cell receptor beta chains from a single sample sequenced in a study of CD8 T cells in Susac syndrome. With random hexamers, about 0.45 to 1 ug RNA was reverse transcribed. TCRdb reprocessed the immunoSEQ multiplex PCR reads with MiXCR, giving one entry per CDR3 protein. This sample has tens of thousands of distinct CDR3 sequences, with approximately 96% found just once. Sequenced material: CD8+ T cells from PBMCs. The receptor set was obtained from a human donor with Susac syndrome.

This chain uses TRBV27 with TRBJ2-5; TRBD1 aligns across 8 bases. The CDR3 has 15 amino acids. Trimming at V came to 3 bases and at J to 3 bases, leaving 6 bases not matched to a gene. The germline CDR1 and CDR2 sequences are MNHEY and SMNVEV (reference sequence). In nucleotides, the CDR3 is TGTGCCAGCAGTTTTTGGGCAGGGGGCGAAGAGACCCAGTACTTC. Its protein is CASSFWAGGEETQYF.

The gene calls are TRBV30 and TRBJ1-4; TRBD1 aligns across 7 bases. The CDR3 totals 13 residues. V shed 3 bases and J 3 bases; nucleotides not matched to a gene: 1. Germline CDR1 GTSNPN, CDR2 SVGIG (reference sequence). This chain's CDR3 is CAWRTGPNEKLFF. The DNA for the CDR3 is TGTGCCTGGAGGACAGGGCCTAATGAAAAACTGTTTTTT.

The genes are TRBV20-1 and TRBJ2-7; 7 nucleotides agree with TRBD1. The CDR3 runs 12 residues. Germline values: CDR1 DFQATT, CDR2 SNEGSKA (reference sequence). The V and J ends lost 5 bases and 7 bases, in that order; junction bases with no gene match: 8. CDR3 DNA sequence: TGCAGTGCTCGGGGACAGATCTGGGAGCAGTACTTC. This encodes CSARGQIWEQYF.

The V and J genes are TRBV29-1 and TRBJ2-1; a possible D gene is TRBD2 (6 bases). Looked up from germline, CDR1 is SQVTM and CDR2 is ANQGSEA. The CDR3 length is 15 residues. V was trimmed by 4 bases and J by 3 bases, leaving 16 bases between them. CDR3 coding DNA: TGCAGCGTTGGGGGGGAGGCGGATCACTACAATGAGCAGTTCTTC. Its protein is CSVGGEADHYNEQFF.

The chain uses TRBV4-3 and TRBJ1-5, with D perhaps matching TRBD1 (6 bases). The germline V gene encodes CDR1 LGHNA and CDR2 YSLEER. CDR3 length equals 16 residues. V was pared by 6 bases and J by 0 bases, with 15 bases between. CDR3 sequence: CASSPGTYYSNQPQHF. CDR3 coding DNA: TGCGCCAGCAGTCCCGGGACATACTATAGCAATCAGCCCCAGCATTTT.

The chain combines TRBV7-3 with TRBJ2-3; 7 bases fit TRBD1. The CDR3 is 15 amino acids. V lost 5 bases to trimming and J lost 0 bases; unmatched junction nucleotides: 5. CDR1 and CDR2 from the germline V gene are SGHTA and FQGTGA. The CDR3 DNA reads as TGTGCCAGCAGCCCGACAGGGTACAGCACAGATACGCAGTATTTT. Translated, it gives CASSPTGYSTDTQYF.

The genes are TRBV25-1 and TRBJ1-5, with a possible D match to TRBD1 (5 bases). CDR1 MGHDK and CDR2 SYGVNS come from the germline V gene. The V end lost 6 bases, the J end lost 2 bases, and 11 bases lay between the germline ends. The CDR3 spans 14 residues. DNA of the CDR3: TGTGCCAGCAGGGGCGGGACGGGCAATCAGCCCCAGCATTTT. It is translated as CASRGGTGNQPQHF.

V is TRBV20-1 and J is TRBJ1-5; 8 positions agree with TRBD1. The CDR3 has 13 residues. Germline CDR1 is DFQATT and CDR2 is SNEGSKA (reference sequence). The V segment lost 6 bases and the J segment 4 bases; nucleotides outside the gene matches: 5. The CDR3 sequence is CSAQTGANQPQHF. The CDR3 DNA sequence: TGCAGTGCCCAGACAGGGGCGAATCAGCCCCAGCATTTT.

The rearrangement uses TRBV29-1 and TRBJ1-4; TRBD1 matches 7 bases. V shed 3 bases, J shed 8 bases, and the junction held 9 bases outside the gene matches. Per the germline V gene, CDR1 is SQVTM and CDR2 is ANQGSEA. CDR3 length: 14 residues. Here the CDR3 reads CSVDRQGEGEKLFF. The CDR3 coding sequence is TGCAGCGTTGATCGACAGGGCGAGGGCGAAAAACTGTTTTTT. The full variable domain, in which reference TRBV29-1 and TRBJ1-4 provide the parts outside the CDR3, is SAVISQKPSRDICQRGTSLTIQCQVDSQVTMMFWYRQQPGQSLTLIATANQGSEATYESGFVIDKFPISRPNLTFSTLTVSNMSPEDSSIYLCSVDRQGEGEKLFFGSGTQLSVL.

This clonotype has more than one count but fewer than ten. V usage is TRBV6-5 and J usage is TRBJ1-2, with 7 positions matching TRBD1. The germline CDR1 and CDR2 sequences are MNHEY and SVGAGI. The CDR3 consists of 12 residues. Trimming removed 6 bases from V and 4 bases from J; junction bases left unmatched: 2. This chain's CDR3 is CASSWDSYGYTF. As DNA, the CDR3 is TGTGCCAGCAGCTGGGACAGCTATGGCTACACCTTC.

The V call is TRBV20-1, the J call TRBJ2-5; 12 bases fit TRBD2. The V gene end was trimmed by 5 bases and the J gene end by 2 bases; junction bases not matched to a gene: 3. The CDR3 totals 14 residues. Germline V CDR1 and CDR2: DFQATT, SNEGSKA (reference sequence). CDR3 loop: CSAWGLAGQETQYF. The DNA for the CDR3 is TGCAGTGCTTGGGGACTAGCGGGTCAAGAGACCCAGTACTTC.

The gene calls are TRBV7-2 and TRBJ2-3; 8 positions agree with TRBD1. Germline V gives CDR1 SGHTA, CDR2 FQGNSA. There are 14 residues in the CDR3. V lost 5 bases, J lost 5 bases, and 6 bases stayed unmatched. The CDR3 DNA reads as TGTGCCAGCAGCCTACCAGGGGGCGGAGATACGCAGTATTTT. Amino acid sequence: CASSLPGGGDTQYF.

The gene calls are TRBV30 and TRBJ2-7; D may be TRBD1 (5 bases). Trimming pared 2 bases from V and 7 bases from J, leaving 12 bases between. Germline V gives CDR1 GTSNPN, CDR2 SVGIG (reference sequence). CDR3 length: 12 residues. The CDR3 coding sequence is TGTGCCTGGAGTTACCAGGGTTTGGAGCAGTACTTC. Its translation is CAWSYQGLEQYF.

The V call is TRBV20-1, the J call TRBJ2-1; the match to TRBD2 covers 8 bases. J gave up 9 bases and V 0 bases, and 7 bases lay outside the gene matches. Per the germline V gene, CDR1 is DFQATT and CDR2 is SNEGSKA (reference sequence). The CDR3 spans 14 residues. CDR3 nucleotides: TGCAGTGCTAGAGAAGGGACTAGTGGGGGTGAGCAGTTCTTC. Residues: CSAREGTSGGEQFF.

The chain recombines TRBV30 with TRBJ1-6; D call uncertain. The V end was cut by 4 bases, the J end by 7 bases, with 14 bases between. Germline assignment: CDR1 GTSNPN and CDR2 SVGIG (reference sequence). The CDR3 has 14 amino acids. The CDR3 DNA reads TGTGCCTGGAAGGTGGGCTTGGGGAATTCACCCCTCCACTTT. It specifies CAWKVGLGNSPLHF. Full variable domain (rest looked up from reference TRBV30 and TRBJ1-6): SQTIHQWPATLVQPVGSPLSLECTVEGTSNPNLYWYRQAAGRGLQLLFYSVGIGQISSEVPQNLSASRPQDRQFILSSKKLLLSDSGFYLCAWKVGLGNSPLHFGNGTRLTVT.

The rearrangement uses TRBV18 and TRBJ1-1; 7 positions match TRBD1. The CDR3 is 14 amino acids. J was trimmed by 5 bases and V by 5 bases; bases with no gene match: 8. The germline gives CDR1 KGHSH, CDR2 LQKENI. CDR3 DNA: TGTGCCAGCTCAGCCGAGACAGGGAGAACTGAAGCTTTCTTT. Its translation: CASSAETGRTEAFF.

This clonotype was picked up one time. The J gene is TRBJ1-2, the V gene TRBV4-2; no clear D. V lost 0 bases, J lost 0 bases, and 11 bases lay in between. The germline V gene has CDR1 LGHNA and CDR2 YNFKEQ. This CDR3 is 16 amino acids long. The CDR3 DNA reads TGTGCCAGCAGCCAAGATGTTCGGGTAGCTAACTATGGCTACACCTTC. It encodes CASSQDVRVANYGYTF.

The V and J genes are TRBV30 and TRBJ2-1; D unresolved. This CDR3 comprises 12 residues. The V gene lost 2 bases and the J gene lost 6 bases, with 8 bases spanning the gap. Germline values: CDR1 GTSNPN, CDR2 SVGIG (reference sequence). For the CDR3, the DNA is TGTGCCTGGAGTCCTGGCAGCAATGAGCAGTTCTTC. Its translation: CAWSPGSNEQFF. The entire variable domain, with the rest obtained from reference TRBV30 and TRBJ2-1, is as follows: SQTIHQWPATLVQPVGSPLSLECTVEGTSNPNLYWYRQAAGRGLQLLFYSVGIGQISSEVPQNLSASRPQDRQFILSSKKLLLSDSGFYLCAWSPGSNEQFFGPGTRLTVL.

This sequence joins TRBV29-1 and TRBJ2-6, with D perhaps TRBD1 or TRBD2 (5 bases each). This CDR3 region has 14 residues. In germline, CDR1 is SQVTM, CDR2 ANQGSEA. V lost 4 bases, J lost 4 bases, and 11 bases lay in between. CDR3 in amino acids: CSVGGAQGANVLTF. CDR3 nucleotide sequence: TGCAGCGTTGGAGGGGCGCAAGGGGCCAACGTCCTGACTTTC.

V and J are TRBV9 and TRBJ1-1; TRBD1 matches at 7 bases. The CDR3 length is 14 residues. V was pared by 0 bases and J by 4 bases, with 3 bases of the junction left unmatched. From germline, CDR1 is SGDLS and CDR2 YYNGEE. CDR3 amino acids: CASSVGSGGTEAFF. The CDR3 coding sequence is TGTGCCAGCAGCGTAGGATCAGGGGGCACTGAAGCTTTCTTT.

The CDR3 loop reads CASSLAPGSYNEQFF. The CDR3 DNA reads TGTGCCAGCAGCTTAGCCCCCGGGTCCTACAATGAGCAGTTCTTC. The chain recombines TRBV7-2 with TRBJ2-1; D is unresolved. CDR3 length: 15 residues. Per germline, CDR1 SGHTA and CDR2 FQGNSA. Deletions cut 0 bases from V and 1 base from J, with 7 bases between.

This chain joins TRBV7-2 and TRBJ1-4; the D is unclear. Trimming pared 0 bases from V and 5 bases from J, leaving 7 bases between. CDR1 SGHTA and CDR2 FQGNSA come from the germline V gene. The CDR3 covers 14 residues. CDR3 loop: CASSLAGKNEKLFF. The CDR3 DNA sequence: TGTGCCAGCAGCTTAGCCGGGAAGAATGAAAAACTGTTTTTT.

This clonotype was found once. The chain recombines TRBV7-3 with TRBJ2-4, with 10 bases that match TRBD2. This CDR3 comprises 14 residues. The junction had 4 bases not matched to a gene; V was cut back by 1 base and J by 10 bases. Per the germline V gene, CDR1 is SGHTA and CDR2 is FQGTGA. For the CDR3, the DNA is TGTGCCAGCAGCTTAAATGGAGCGGGAGGGATTCAGTACTTC. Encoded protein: CASSLNGAGGIQYF.

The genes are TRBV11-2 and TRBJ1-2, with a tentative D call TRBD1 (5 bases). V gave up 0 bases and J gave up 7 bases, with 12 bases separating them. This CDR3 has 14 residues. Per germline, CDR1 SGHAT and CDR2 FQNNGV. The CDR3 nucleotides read TGTGCCAGCAGCTTAGATTTCGAGGGACTTGGCTACACCTTC. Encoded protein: CASSLDFEGLGYTF.

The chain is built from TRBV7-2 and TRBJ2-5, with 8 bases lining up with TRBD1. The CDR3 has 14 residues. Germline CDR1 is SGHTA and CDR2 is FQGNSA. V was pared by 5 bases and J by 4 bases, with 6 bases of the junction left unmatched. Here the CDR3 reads CASSRNGQGETQYF. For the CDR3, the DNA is TGTGCCAGCAGCAGAAACGGACAGGGAGAGACCCAGTACTTC.

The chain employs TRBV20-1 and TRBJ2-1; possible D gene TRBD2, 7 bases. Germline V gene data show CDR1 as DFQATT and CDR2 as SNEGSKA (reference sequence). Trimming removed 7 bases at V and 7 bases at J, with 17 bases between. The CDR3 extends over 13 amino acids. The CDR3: CSVLGGAPNEQFF. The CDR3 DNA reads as TGCAGTGTGTTGGGGGGGGCCCCTAATGAGCAGTTCTTC.

CDR3 nucleotides: TGCGCCAGCAGCTCAAGCGGGGGAGCCTACAATGAGCAGTTCTTC. Protein sequence: CASSSSGGAYNEQFF. The gene calls are TRBV5-1 and TRBJ2-1; TRBD2 matches 8 bases. V dropped 3 bases and J dropped 2; count of bases not matched to a gene: 4. Germline V gene data show CDR1 as SGHRS and CDR2 as YFSETQ. The CDR3 length is 15 residues.